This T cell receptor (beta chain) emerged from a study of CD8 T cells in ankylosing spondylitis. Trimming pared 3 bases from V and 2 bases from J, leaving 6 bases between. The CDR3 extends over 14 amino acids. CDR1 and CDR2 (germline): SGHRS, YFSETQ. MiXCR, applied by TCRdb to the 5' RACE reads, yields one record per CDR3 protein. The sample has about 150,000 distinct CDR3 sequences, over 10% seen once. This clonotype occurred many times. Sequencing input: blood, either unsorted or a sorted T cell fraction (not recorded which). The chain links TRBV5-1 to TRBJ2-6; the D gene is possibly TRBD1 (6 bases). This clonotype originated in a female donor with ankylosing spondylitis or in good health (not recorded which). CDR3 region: CASSWGPGANVLTF. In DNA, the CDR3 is TGCGCCAGCAGCTGGGGGCCTGGGGCCAACGTCCTGACTTTC.